The 9 T cell receptor beta chains below come from one sample, sequenced in a study of beta chain features in type 1 diabetes. Study-wide results and caveats: TCRB CDR3s were moderately but significantly shorter in Type 1 diabetes patients in all four CD4+ subsets.

No cognate antigen is known for these TCRs. Of the isolated RNA, all was reverse transcribed, and so the sequenced material was expressed TCRB transcripts. Profiled with immunoSEQ multiplex PCR; TCRdb holds only in-frame clones, not every one. This sample has around 340,000 clones; approximately 9.7% occur once, and the top ten carry around 1%. Sequencing was carried out using central memory CD4+ T cells from blood. These receptors were obtained from a young man with type 1 diabetes.

The chain recombines TRBV6-4 with TRBJ2-3; D not certain. V was shortened by 0 bases and J by 0 bases, with 7 bases between the two germline ends. CDR1 and CDR2 (germline): MRHNA, SNTAGT. This CDR3 has 15 amino acids. CDR3 protein: CASSDSGKSTDTQYF. The CDR3 DNA sequence: TGTGCCAGCAGTGACTCCGGCAAGAGCACAGATACGCAGTATTTT.

This clone was seen more than once but under ten times. The rearrangement uses TRBV6-5 and TRBJ2-5, with D perhaps assigned TRBD1 or TRBD2 (6 bases each). Trimming took off 6 bases at V and 4 bases at J, with 15 bases between the two ends. The germline CDR1 and CDR2 sequences are MNHEY and SVGAGI. The CDR3 spans 14 residues. CDR3 loop: CASSQVGGAETQYF. The CDR3 coding sequence is TGTGCCAGCAGCCAGGTGGGGGGCGCAGAGACCCAGTACTTC.

The gene calls are TRBV5-1 and TRBJ2-3; D unclear. V gave up 3 bases and J gave up 2 bases, with 10 bases separating them. Germline assignment: CDR1 SGHRS and CDR2 YFSETQ. The CDR3 loop spans 14 amino acids. CDR3: CASSSIGPTDTQYF. In DNA, the CDR3 is TGCGCCAGCAGCTCCATCGGGCCCACAGATACGCAGTATTTT.

Regarding this clone: Other nucleotide sequences in the sample specify the same CDR3. The chain employs TRBV7-9 and TRBJ2-3; 8 bases are a match to TRBD1. This CDR3 contains 14 residues. J gave up 6 bases and V 5 bases, and 7 bases lay outside the gene matches. The V gene's germline CDR1 is SEHNR and CDR2 FQNEAQ (reference sequence). CDR3: CASSPGQGGDTQYF. The CDR3 DNA reads as TGTGCCAGCAGCCCAGGACAGGGTGGGGATACGCAGTATTTT.

The chain recombines TRBV18 with TRBJ2-1, with D possibly TRBD1 on 6 matching bases. The germline V gene encodes CDR1 KGHSH and CDR2 LQKENI. The CDR3 has 13 residues. Trimming pared 1 base from V and 9 bases from J, leaving 10 bases between. The CDR3 loop is CASSPRQDGEQFF. CDR3 sequence (DNA): TGTGCCAGCTCACCACGACAGGACGGTGAGCAGTTCTTC. The full variable domain, its missing parts supplied by reference TRBV18 and TRBJ2-1, is NAGVMQNPRHLVRRRGQEARLRCSPMKGHSHVYWYRQLPEEGLKFMVYLQKENIIDESGMPKERFSAEFPKEGPSILRIQQVVRGDSAAYFCASSPRQDGEQFFGPGTRLTVL.

V is TRBV19 and J is TRBJ2-1; perhaps TRBD1 as D (6 bases). V shed 6 bases and J shed 7 bases, with 10 bases lying between them. The CDR3 runs to 12 residues. Germline CDR1 and CDR2: LNHDA and SQIVND (reference sequence). CDR3: CASSKGGNEQFF. The CDR3 DNA reads as TGTGCCAGTAGCAAAGGGGGAAATGAGCAGTTCTTC.

The J gene is TRBJ2-4, the V gene TRBV9; D is unclear. CDR3 length equals 16 residues. In germline, CDR1 is SGDLS, CDR2 YYNGEE. Trimming left V 0 bases short and J 0 bases short, with 10 bases between. Here the CDR3 DNA reads TGTGCCAGCAGCGTAGCTCCTACCCTAGCCAAAAACATTCAGTACTTC. Protein sequence: CASSVAPTLAKNIQYF.

Only a few counts were recorded for this clone. Other DNA sequences within the sample encode an identical CDR3. The rearrangement uses TRBV5-1 and TRBJ2-3, with a weak D call TRBD1 (6 bases). V was clipped by 0 bases and J by 3 bases, with 11 bases between them. The CDR3 is 15 amino acids. Germline V gene data show CDR1 as SGHRS and CDR2 as YFSETQ. As DNA, the CDR3 is TGCGCCAGCAGCTTGGGGGGGCCGTCGACAGATACGCAGTATTTT. Encoded protein: CASSLGGPSTDTQYF. Full variable domain (outside the CDR3, taken from reference TRBV5-1 and TRBJ2-3): KAGVTQTPRYLIKTRGQQVTLSCSPISGHRSVSWYQQTPGQGLQFLFEYFSETQRNKGNFPGRFSGRQFSNSRSEMNVSTLELGDSALYLCASSLGGPSTDTQYFGPGTRLTVL.

In this sample, this clone turned up a few times. CDR3 nucleotides: TGTGCCAGCAGCTACCCGGACAGAAACGAGCAGTACTTC. This translates into CASSYPDRNEQYF. This sequence joins TRBV5-4 and TRBJ2-7; D perhaps matches TRBD1 (6 bases). Germline CDR1 SGHNT, CDR2 YYREEE (reference sequence). The CDR3 contains 13 residues. The V end was cut by 3 bases, the J end by 5 bases, with 12 bases between.